These 15 T cell receptor beta chains were sequenced from one sample in a study of glioma-infiltrating T cells. Amplification of TCR alpha and beta CDR3 regions from RNA used iRepertoire nested multiplex PCR. TCRdb analysed the multiplex PCR reads with MiXCR anew, one entry per CDR3 protein. The repertoire holds about 200,000 distinct CDR3 sequences, with about 31% as singletons. The sequenced sample consisted of glioma tissue, nonneoplastic brain tissue, or PBMCs (not recorded which). The receptors shown here come from a human donor with low-grade glioma or glioblastoma, undergoing nonglioma brain surgery, or in good health (not recorded which).

This clonotype was seen a few times. The rearrangement links TRBV7-9 to TRBJ1-5; 7 bases agree with TRBD1. Per germline, CDR1 SEHNR and CDR2 FQNEAQ (reference sequence). The CDR3 length is 14 residues. V dropped 7 bases and J dropped 5; count of bases not matched to a gene: 8. In DNA, the CDR3 is TGTGCCAGCAACACTGGGACAGACGATCAGCCCCAGCATTTT. It specifies CASNTGTDDQPQHF.

Many counts were recorded for this clonotype. This chain links TRBV12-3 or TRBV12-4 with TRBJ2-3, with 7 bases matching TRBD1. The CDR3 has 13 residues. After removal of 6 bases from V and 3 bases from J, the junction contained 3 bases not matched to a gene. The CDR3 DNA reads TGTGCCAGCAGCCAGACAGGGACAGATACGCAGTATTTT. Translated, it gives CASSQTGTDTQYF.

This clonotype showed up just a few times. A much bigger clone sits one base away, suggesting this may be a read error. The chain is built from TRBV6-5 and TRBJ2-1; D possibly corresponds to TRBD1 (6 bases). From germline, CDR1 is MNHEY and CDR2 SVGAGI. V was clipped by 0 bases and J by 5 bases, with 14 bases between them. This CDR3 has 16 amino acids. CDR3 region: CASSYSGGSTHNEQFF. The DNA of the CDR3 is TGTGCCAGCAGTTACTCTGGGGGCTCTACCCACAATGAGCAGTTCTTC.

This clonotype was seen only once. The chain joins TRBV6-6 to TRBJ2-7; TRBD2 is a possible D gene (5 bases). The length of the CDR3 is 17 residues. V was clipped by 0 bases and J by 2 bases, with 17 bases between them. Germline V lookup: CDR1 MNHNY, CDR2 SVGAGI (reference sequence). The CDR3 loop is CASSYSADAPIPYEQYF. In nucleotides, the CDR3 is TGTGCCAGCAGTTACTCAGCGGATGCACCTATACCCTACGAGCAGTACTTC.

This clonotype was seen repeatedly, ten times or more. In DNA, the CDR3 is TGTGCCAGCAGCTTAAGAGTACGGCCCACAGATACGCAGTATTTT. Amino acids: CASSLRVRPTDTQYF. The rearrangement links TRBV7-2 to TRBJ2-3; D is unclear. Germline CDR1 reads SGHTA; CDR2 reads FQGNSA. This CDR3 comprises 15 residues. V gave up 2 bases and J gave up 2 bases, with 11 bases separating them.

The table lists this clonotype with many counts. The rearrangement uses TRBV7-9 and TRBJ2-3, with no clear D. Between the trimmed V and J ends, which lost 0 bases and 0 bases, there was a span of 4 bases. Germline-derived CDR1 and CDR2 are SEHNR and FQNEAQ (reference sequence). The CDR3 runs 14 residues. CDR3 coding DNA: TGTGCCAGCAGCTTAGCGTTGAGCACAGATACGCAGTATTTT. This translates into CASSLALSTDTQYF.

This clonotype was detected many times. V usage is TRBV28 and J usage is TRBJ1-5, with 8 bases lining up with TRBD1. Germline CDR1 and CDR2: MDHEN and SYDVKM. There are 16 residues in the CDR3. Unmatched junction bases numbered 15, after V lost 7 bases and J lost 7 bases. The CDR3 bases are TGTGCCAGCATAGGCCGTTTCGACAGGGGAGGCCAGCCCCAGCATTTT. It is translated as CASIGRFDRGGQPQHF.

The chain combines TRBV6-2 or TRBV6-3 with TRBJ2-3; D is uncertain. CDR1 and CDR2 (germline): MNHEY, SVGEGT. CDR3 length: 15 residues. V gave up 0 bases and J gave up 6 bases, with 13 bases separating them. CDR3 coding DNA: TGTGCCAGCAGTTACTCCCGGCCTGGATTGGATACGCAGTATTTT. As protein: CASSYSRPGLDTQYF.

This clonotype was detected many times. The CDR3 region has the DNA TGTGCCAGCAGTTACACCCCGGGACATTCCCCTGAGACCCAGTACTTC. Its protein product is CASSYTPGHSPETQYF. The chain recombines TRBV6-6 with TRBJ2-5, with a possible D match to TRBD1 (6 bases). The CDR3 has 16 residues. V shed 2 bases and J shed 5 bases, with 18 bases lying between them. The germline V gene has CDR1 MNHNY and CDR2 SVGAGI (reference sequence).

On this clonotype: A much more abundant neighbour one base away suggests this may be a read error. The chain has TRBV19 and TRBJ1-1; 7 nucleotides match TRBD1. Trimming removed 2 bases from V and 4 bases from J; junction bases left unmatched: 4. Germline values: CDR1 LNHDA, CDR2 SQIVND (reference sequence). The CDR3 runs to 14 residues. The CDR3 reads CASSITGASTEAFF. The CDR3 nucleotides are TGTGCCAGTAGTATAACAGGGGCGAGCACTGAAGCTTTCTTT.

At least ten counts were recorded for this clonotype. V usage is TRBV6-2 or TRBV6-3 and J usage is TRBJ2-3; TRBD2 aligns across 9 bases. Per germline, CDR1 MNHEY and CDR2 SVGEGT. The junction had 2 bases not matched to a gene; V was cut back by 0 bases and J by 4 bases. The CDR3 has 15 amino acids. The CDR3 loop reads CASSYSASGADTQYF. The CDR3 nucleotides are TGTGCCAGCAGTTACTCGGCTAGCGGGGCAGATACGCAGTATTTT.

In DNA form, the CDR3 reads TGCGCCAGCAGCCAACCACCTGGGGTGGGGAGTGGCACAGATACGCAGTATTTT. This codes for CASSQPPGVGSGTDTQYF. This chain connects TRBV4-1 to TRBJ2-3; maybe TRBD2 (5 bases). The CDR3 runs to 18 residues. Germline V gives CDR1 MGHRA, CDR2 YSYEKL. V dropped 2 bases and J dropped 1 base, with 19 bases sitting between them.

This clonotype was seen at least ten times. This chain uses TRBV28 with TRBJ1-2; D uncertain. V dropped 1 base and J dropped 4 bases, with 10 bases sitting between them. The CDR3 totals 14 residues. CDR1 MDHEN and CDR2 SYDVKM come from the germline V gene. The CDR3 coding sequence is TGTGCCAGCAGTTTATATACACCCCCCTATGGCTACACCTTC. Amino acids: CASSLYTPPYGYTF.

This clonotype occurred once. A much larger clone sits a single nucleotide away, making a read error possible. The genes are TRBV29-1 and TRBJ1-1, with D tentatively TRBD1 (6 bases). This CDR3 region has 15 residues. The V end lost 4 bases, the J end lost 0 bases, and 15 bases lay between the germline ends. In germline, CDR1 is SQVTM, CDR2 ANQGSEA. This CDR3 reads CSVGPLDRLNTEAFF. The CDR3 coding sequence is TGCAGCGTTGGGCCCCTTGACAGGCTGAACACTGAAGCTTTCTTT.

There are many counts of this clonotype. The chain joins TRBV19 to TRBJ2-1, with 10 bases lining up with TRBD2. V trimming: 3 bases; J trimming: 7 bases; junction bases outside the gene matches: 0. CDR1 is LNHDA and CDR2 is SQIVND in the germline V gene (reference sequence). The length of the CDR3 is 13 residues. The CDR3 bases are TGTGCCAGTAGTATTAGCGGGAGGAATGAGCAGTTCTTC. This encodes CASSISGRNEQFF.